The 25 T cell receptor beta chains listed next were all sequenced from one sample in a study of radiation and T cells in renal cell carcinoma (dated by TCRdb to the early 2020s). Libraries were made using the immunoSEQ multiplex PCR assay. This is the immuneACCESS table as TCRdb keeps it, with only in-frame sequences that have V and J called. A part of the clones is gone; compared with another copy, unresolved V genes explain less than half, and the rest is unexplained. The sample profile shows about 140,000 clones; approximately 82% of them were found once. Approximately 22% of the sample lies in the top ten. Read against the paper, the sample's time point label means: baseline pretreatment blood. Sample treatment or condition, as interpreted from the label and publication: 15 Gy SBRT to primary tumor, nephrectomy 4 weeks later. This specimen consisted of blood, obtained from a patient whose treatment included radiotherapy and nephrectomy. Receptor source: a woman in her 50s with renal cell carcinoma.

The chain couples TRBV19 to TRBJ2-1; TRBD2 aligns across 9 bases. CDR3 length: 16 residues. V lost 5 bases, J lost 0 bases, and 5 bases stayed unmatched. Germline V gene data show CDR1 as LNHDA and CDR2 as SQIVND (reference sequence). Here the CDR3 DNA reads TGTGCCAGTAGTGCCCTAGCGGGGAGCTCCTACAATGAGCAGTTCTTC. Encoded protein: CASSALAGSSYNEQFF.

The rearrangement uses TRBV19 and TRBJ1-1; 9 bases are shared with TRBD1. The junction had 6 bases not matched to a gene; V was cut back by 5 bases and J by 5 bases. Germline V gene lookup returns CDR1 LNHDA and CDR2 SQIVND (reference sequence). The CDR3 runs to 14 residues. CDR3 in DNA: TGTGCCAGTAGTTTCGGGACAGGGAGGACTGAAGCTTTCTTT. Its protein product is CASSFGTGRTEAFF.

The chain is built from TRBV7-2 and TRBJ2-7; D ambiguous. V was trimmed by 2 bases and J by 1 base, leaving 6 bases between them. The germline gives CDR1 SGHTA, CDR2 FQGNSA. The length of the CDR3 is 13 residues. In DNA form, the CDR3 reads TGTGCCAGCAGCTTACTGTATTCCTACGAGCAGTACTTC. Translating it yields CASSLLYSYEQYF.

V gene TRBV29-1 combines with J gene TRBJ2-6; 7 nucleotides match TRBD2. The CDR3 has 18 residues. Germline loops: CDR1 SQVTM, CDR2 ANQGSEA. V shed 4 bases and J 0 bases; nucleotides not matched to a gene: 12. The CDR3 region has the DNA TGCAGCGTTGTTGCGGGAGAAGTTAGCCTCTCTGGGGCCAACGTCCTGACTTTC. This gives the protein CSVVAGEVSLSGANVLTF.

V and J are TRBV28 and TRBJ2-7, with TRBD1 matching 8 bases. The CDR3 totals 13 residues. CDR1 is MDHEN and CDR2 is SYDVKM in the germline V gene. V shed 5 bases and J 5 bases; nucleotides not matched to a gene: 5. In DNA form, the CDR3 reads TGTGCCAGCAGTACGACAGGGGTACACGAGCAGTACTTC. It codes for CASSTTGVHEQYF.

The J gene is TRBJ2-5, the V gene TRBV18; possibly TRBD1 for D (6 bases). Germline CDR1 and CDR2: KGHSH and LQKENI. The germline V and J ends were trimmed by 3 bases and 1 base, with 9 bases remaining between them. CDR3 length: 14 residues. CDR3 DNA: TGTGCCAGCTCACCCGCAGGGGCCCAAGAGACCCAGTACTTC. This sequence encodes CASSPAGAQETQYF.

V gene TRBV28 combines with J gene TRBJ1-2; D gene unclear. CDR3 size: 13 residues. Germline-derived CDR1 and CDR2 are MDHEN and SYDVKM. The V gene lost 5 bases and the J gene lost 8 bases, with 15 bases spanning the gap. The CDR3 spells CASSPPPTGGYTF. In DNA, the CDR3 is TGTGCCAGCAGTCCACCCCCGACCGGAGGCTACACCTTC.

The gene calls are TRBV1 and TRBJ1-5. TRBV1 is listed as a pseudogene. The CDR3 runs to 18 residues. The DNA of the CDR3 is TGCACCAGCAGCCAAGATGGGGAGGGGGGCGGTAGCAATCAGCCCCAGCATTTT. It codes for CTSSQDGEGGGSNQPQHF.

The rearrangement joins TRBV4-3 to TRBJ2-1; the D gene could be TRBD1 or TRBD2 (5 bases each). With 3 bases removed from V and 7 bases from J, the gap between germline ends came to 16 bases. In germline, CDR1 is LGHNA, CDR2 YSLEER. CDR3 length equals 15 residues. CDR3 sequence reads: CASSQGSFSGNEQFF. The CDR3 coding sequence is TGCGCCAGCAGCCAGGGGAGTTTTTCAGGGAATGAGCAGTTCTTC.

This clone was found a few times. V usage is TRBV7-9 and J usage is TRBJ1-6; no reliable D call. CDR3 length equals 14 residues. Per germline, CDR1 SEHNR and CDR2 FQNEAQ (reference sequence). V dropped 9 bases and J dropped 6 bases, with 15 bases sitting between them. Written as DNA, the CDR3 is TGTGCCAGTAGAGGAGGGCAAAGTAATTCACCCCTCCACTTT. It is translated as CASRGGQSNSPLHF.

The genes are TRBV5-1 and TRBJ2-7; weak D call: TRBD2 (6 bases). The CDR3 spans 14 residues. The V gene lost 0 bases and the J gene lost 2 bases, with 9 bases spanning the gap. Germline CDR1 is SGHRS and CDR2 is YFSETQ. CDR3 sequence reads: CASSLASDPYEQYF. The DNA of the CDR3 is TGCGCCAGCAGCTTGGCTAGCGACCCCTACGAGCAGTACTTC.

The J gene is TRBJ2-7, the V gene TRBV20-1; no clear D. Germline lookup yields CDR1 DFQATT and CDR2 SNEGSKA (reference sequence). The CDR3 runs to 11 residues. Trimming stripped 0 bases from V and 6 bases from J, with 6 bases between. CDR3 DNA sequence: TGCAGTGCTAGAGACGTACGCGAGCAGTACTTC. This sequence encodes CSARDVREQYF.

Of note for this clone: The same CDR3 arises from other DNA sequences in this sample as well. The chain links TRBV25-1 to TRBJ1-1, with D possibly being TRBD1 (6 bases). The germline gives CDR1 MGHDK, CDR2 SYGVNS. The V gene lost 4 bases and the J gene lost 5 bases, with 11 bases spanning the gap. This CDR3 contains 13 residues. CDR3 region: CASSVAGVTEAFF. DNA for the CDR3: TGTGCCAGCAGTGTAGCAGGGGTGACTGAAGCTTTCTTT.

The J gene is TRBJ1-5, the V gene TRBV5-6, with D maybe TRBD1 (5 bases). The CDR3 is made up of 15 amino acids. Trimming stripped 1 base from V and 6 bases from J, with 14 bases between. Germline assignment: CDR1 SGHDT and CDR2 YYEEEE. CDR3 residues: CASSLRDGGSQPQHF. CDR3 nucleotides: TGTGCCAGCAGCTTGCGGGACGGGGGAAGTCAGCCCCAGCATTTT.

This chain joins TRBV5-1 and TRBJ1-1; 7 bases map to TRBD1. This CDR3 contains 16 residues. CDR1 is SGHRS and CDR2 is YFSETQ in the germline V gene. V was clipped by 6 bases and J by 1 base; unmatched bases: 12. The DNA of the CDR3 is TGCGCCAGCAAACTAAGACAGGGAAAATCGAACACTGAAGCTTTCTTT. Its translation: CASKLRQGKSNTEAFF.

A few counts support this clone. J is TRBJ2-7 and V is TRBV11-2; D not certain. Trimming cost V 1 base and J 3 bases, with 7 bases left between them. Germline CDR1 is SGHAT and CDR2 is FQNNGV. The CDR3 runs to 13 residues. The CDR3 loop is CASSLAIDYEQYF. CDR3 in DNA: TGTGCCAGCAGCTTAGCGATAGACTACGAGCAGTACTTC.

The chain carries TRBV11-3 and TRBJ2-5; weak D call: TRBD1 (6 bases). The CDR3 spans 13 residues. V was trimmed by 3 bases and J by 8 bases, leaving 13 bases between them. Germline lookup yields CDR1 SGHNT and CDR2 YENEEA. The CDR3 region is CASSLAGAGTQYF. In DNA, the CDR3 is TGTGCCAGCAGCTTGGCAGGGGCAGGCACCCAGTACTTC.

The chain combines TRBV15 with TRBJ2-1; D uncertain. Germline loops: CDR1 LNHNV, CDR2 YYDKDF (reference sequence). This CDR3 has 11 residues. Trimming removed 5 bases from V and 2 bases from J, with 1 base in between. The CDR3 DNA is TGTGCCACCAGCCCCTACAATGAGCAGTTCTTC. Protein sequence: CATSPYNEQFF.

The chain employs TRBV5-1 and TRBJ2-3; 15 nucleotides agree with TRBD2. The CDR3 is 18 amino acids. CDR1 SGHRS and CDR2 YFSETQ come from the germline V gene. V was clipped by 2 bases and J by 0 bases; unmatched bases: 4. For the CDR3, the DNA is TGCGCCAGCAGCTTCGGGACTAGCGGGGGGCCGAGCACAGATACGCAGTATTTT. Translated: CASSFGTSGGPSTDTQYF.

The chain joins TRBV5-1 to TRBJ2-6, with 9 positions matching TRBD1. Germline lookup yields CDR1 SGHRS and CDR2 YFSETQ. With 4 bases clipped from V and 0 bases from J, the junction kept 11 bases outside the gene matches. This CDR3 has 19 residues. CDR3 DNA: TGCGCCAGCAGCCCGTTCCGGACAGGGGCCCTCTCTGGGGCCAACGTCCTGACTTTC. Its protein product is CASSPFRTGALSGANVLTF. The full variable domain, in which reference TRBV5-1 and TRBJ2-6 provide the parts outside the CDR3, is KAGVTQTPRYLIKTRGQQVTLSCSPISGHRSVSWYQQTPGQGLQFLFEYFSETQRNKGNFPGRFSGRQFSNSRSEMNVSTLELGDSALYLCASSPFRTGALSGANVLTFGAGSRLTVL.

The chain uses TRBV29-1 and TRBJ1-5; D remains ambiguous. The germline V gene encodes CDR1 SQVTM and CDR2 ANQGSEA. The CDR3 runs to 15 residues. V lost 6 bases and J lost 2, with 17 bases in between. CDR3 loop: CSVAGSPGGNQPQHF. The CDR3 coding sequence is TGCAGCGTCGCGGGATCCCCGGGTGGCAATCAGCCCCAGCATTTT.

The genes are TRBV10-3 and TRBJ1-3; weak D call: TRBD1 (5 bases). V lost 4 bases to trimming and J lost 2 bases, with 9 bases between them. Germline V gene lookup returns CDR1 ENHRY and CDR2 SYGVKD. This CDR3 is built from 14 residues. CDR3 loop: CAISATGTGNTIYF. For the CDR3, the DNA is TGTGCCATCAGTGCCACAGGCACTGGAAACACCATATATTTT.

The chain carries TRBV7-8 and TRBJ2-3, with unresolved D. Germline V CDR1 and CDR2: SGHVS, FQNEAQ. The V gene lost 7 bases and the J gene lost 4 bases, with 15 bases spanning the gap. The CDR3 has 14 residues. CDR3 coding DNA: TGTGCCAGCACATACTATTCAATCGCAGATACGCAGTATTTT. Protein: CASTYYSIADTQYF.

The rearrangement links TRBV7-2 to TRBJ1-3; no firm D call. The germline V and J ends were trimmed by 0 bases and 0 bases, with 9 bases remaining between them. CDR1 is SGHTA, CDR2 FQGNSA, per germline. The CDR3 spans 16 residues. The CDR3 DNA follows: TGTGCCAGCAGCTTAGCGCACGGTGGCTCTGGAAACACCATATATTTT. Translated: CASSLAHGGSGNTIYF.

The J gene is TRBJ2-5, the V gene TRBV7-2, with a possible D match to TRBD2 (5 bases). CDR1 is SGHTA and CDR2 is FQGNSA in the germline V gene. This CDR3 is built from 14 residues. V was cut by 2 bases and J by 5 bases, with 12 bases left in between. CDR3 sequence: CASSLITGLETQYF. CDR3 sequence (DNA): TGTGCCAGCAGCTTAATAACGGGGTTGGAGACCCAGTACTTC.